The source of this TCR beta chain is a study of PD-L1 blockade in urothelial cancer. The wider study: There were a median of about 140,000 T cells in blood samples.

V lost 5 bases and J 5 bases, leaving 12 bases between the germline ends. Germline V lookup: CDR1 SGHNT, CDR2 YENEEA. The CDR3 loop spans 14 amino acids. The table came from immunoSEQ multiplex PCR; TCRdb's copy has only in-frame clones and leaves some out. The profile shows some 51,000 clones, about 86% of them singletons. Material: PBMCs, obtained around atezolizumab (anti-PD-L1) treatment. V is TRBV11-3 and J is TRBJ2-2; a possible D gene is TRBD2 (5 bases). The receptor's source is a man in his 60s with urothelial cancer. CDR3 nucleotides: TGTGCCAGCAGCGATCGGGATCGAACCGGGGAGCTGTTTTTT. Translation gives CASSDRDRTGELFF.